Below are 8 T cell receptor beta chains sequenced from a single sample in a study of tumor-infiltrating lymphocytes in localized non-small cell lung cancer. Generated by immunoSEQ multiplex PCR, the TCRdb table keeps only in-frame clones and is missing some. The data contain about 7,100 clones, 75% to 80% of them seen just once; the ten biggest clones take up about 5.2%. Sequenced material: uninvolved lung tissue not adjacent to the tumor. These receptors were obtained from a human donor with non-small cell lung cancer.

This chain connects TRBV7-2 to TRBJ2-7; 12 bases match TRBD2. The CDR3 is 16 amino acids. After removal of 1 base from V and 3 bases from J, the junction contained 4 bases not matched to a gene. From germline, CDR1 is SGHTA and CDR2 FQGNSA. The CDR3 DNA is TGTGCCAGCAGCTTAGTAGTGACTAGCGGGAGCTACGAGCAGTACTTC. Protein sequence: CASSLVVTSGSYEQYF.

The rearrangement links TRBV29-1 to TRBJ1-1, with D unclear. This CDR3 has 13 amino acids. V was clipped by 7 bases and J by 0 bases, with 12 bases between them. CDR1 SQVTM and CDR2 ANQGSEA come from the germline V gene. The CDR3 DNA sequence: TGCAGCGACATAGACGGCCTGAACACTGAAGCTTTCTTT. This translates into CSDIDGLNTEAFF.

V and J are TRBV9 and TRBJ1-2; perhaps TRBD1 as D (6 bases). Germline loops: CDR1 SGDLS, CDR2 YYNGEE. Between the trimmed V and J ends, which lost 6 bases and 4 bases, there was a span of 10 bases. The CDR3 length is 12 residues. The CDR3 sequence: CASTDRSYGYTF. Here the CDR3 DNA reads TGTGCCAGCACCGACAGGAGCTATGGCTACACCTTC.

The V call is TRBV6-5, the J call TRBJ2-7; D unresolved. The germline V gene has CDR1 MNHEY and CDR2 SVGAGI. Trimming removed 5 bases at V and 0 bases at J, with 11 bases between. CDR3 size: 14 residues. CDR3 coding DNA: TGTGCCAGCAGTGCCCGGTTGAGCTCCTACGAGCAGTACTTC. Translation: CASSARLSSYEQYF.

The CDR3 reads CASKGGGEGNQPQHF. The CDR3 nucleotides read TGTGCCAGCAAGGGAGGGGGCGAGGGCAATCAGCCCCAGCATTTT. The rearrangement joins TRBV27 to TRBJ1-5; 7 nucleotides align to TRBD1. This CDR3 contains 15 residues. CDR1 is MNHEY and CDR2 is SMNVEV in the germline V gene (reference sequence). The junction had 8 bases not matched to a gene; V was cut back by 7 bases and J by 2 bases.

This clone was counted a single time. At one end, the junction sequence differs from germline, possibly due to a read error. This sequence joins TRBV5-1 and TRBJ2-5, with D unclear. Looked up from germline, CDR1 is SGHRS and CDR2 is YFSETQ. The CDR3 is 14 residues long. The CDR3 loop reads CASSPSGLEEAQYF. The CDR3 DNA sequence: TGCGCCAGCAGCCCTTCTGGGTTGGAAGAGGCCCAGTACTTC. Looking up the rest from reference TRBV5-1 and TRBJ2-5 gives the full variable domain: KAGVTQTPRYLIKTRGQQVTLSCSPISGHRSVSWYQQTPGQGLQFLFEYFSETQRNKGNFPGRFSGRQFSNSRSEMNVSTLELGDSALYLCASSPSGLEEAQYFGPGTRLLVL.

The chain uses TRBV7-2 and TRBJ1-2, with D tentatively TRBD1 (6 bases). The CDR3 has 18 amino acids. Trimming left V 5 bases short and J 2 bases short, with 24 bases between. Germline V lookup: CDR1 SGHTA, CDR2 FQGNSA. Written as DNA, the CDR3 is TGTGCCAGCAGCCGGGACGTGGGTGGGGGCTCTATGAACTATGGCTACACCTTC. Translation: CASSRDVGGGSMNYGYTF.

The V gene is TRBV28, the J gene TRBJ1-2, with a tentative D call TRBD1 (5 bases). The V gene's germline CDR1 is MDHEN and CDR2 SYDVKM. Trimming pared 5 bases from V and 2 bases from J, leaving 12 bases between. The CDR3 extends over 14 amino acids. The CDR3 DNA sequence: TGTGCCAGCAGTCCCCCGGGGGGGAACTATGGCTACACCTTC. As protein: CASSPPGGNYGYTF.